This T cell receptor (beta chain) was retrieved from a study of tumor and adjacent non-tumor tissue in lung cancer. TCRbeta libraries were built with three rounds of nested PCR, modified from ARM-PCR. A single record per CDR3 protein comes from TCRdb applying MiXCR to the multiplex PCR reads. The sample shows more than 45,000 distinct CDR3 sequences, 74% of them seen only once. The template was RNA from unsorted bulk tissue. Distant lung tissue was collected more than 3 cm away from the tumor edge. Newly diagnosed lung cancer patients had thoracic surgery in China, August–November 2014, without prior chemotherapy. Remarks on this clonotype: Antigen: not known. One junction end does not reproduce the germline sequence, and a read error may be involved.

Study findings and constraints: Higher tumor TCR diversity was associated with shorter survival.

CDR1 and CDR2 (germline): SGHAT, FQDESV (reference sequence). The CDR3 has 14 amino acids. The clonotype comes from a woman aged 60-70 years with non-small cell lung cancer. The rearrangement uses TRBV11-1 and TRBJ2-4, with 8 bases lining up with TRBD2. The sequencing input was distant non-tumor lung tissue. CDR3 amino acids: CANSLSGGAIIQYF. The CDR3 DNA reads as TGTGCCAACAGCTTATCGGGGGGGGCAATCATTCAGTACTTC.